This entry concerns a single T cell receptor (beta chain). Clones were sequenced by immunoSEQ multiplex PCR, and TCRdb holds only the in-frame ones, with some missing. The sample holds 40,000 to 50,000 clones, around nine tenths seen once. This sample was taken from a study of OX40 agonist ivuxolimab in advanced cancers. CDR1 and CDR2 from the germline V gene are SQVTM and ANQGSEA. The ends lost 5 bases at V and 4 bases at J; junction bases unmatched: 10. The CDR3 runs 16 residues. V usage is TRBV29-1 and J usage is TRBJ2-5, with 13 positions matching TRBD2. The source was CD4+ or CD8+ T cells sorted from blood, collected in a trial of the OX40 agonist ivuxolimab. This receptor was taken from an adult with an advanced solid tumor such as melanoma, head and neck, liver or kidney cancer. CDR3 bases: TGCAGCGTTCCTCCGGGACTAGCGGGACTTCCAGAGACCCAGTACTTC. Amino acids: CSVPPGLAGLPETQYF.